Listed below are T cell receptor beta chains from one sample, sequenced in a study of cytomegalovirus exposure and HLA in healthy donors. This table comes from immunoSEQ multiplex PCR, and its TCRdb copy is limited to in-frame clones, with some not included. The sample table includes 45,000 to 60,000 clones. The sequenced material came from PBMCs. These TCRs come from a middle-aged woman in good health and CMV-seronegative. Both conserved end residues are part of each CDR3. A D gene is named only where the DNA matches it firmly.

d_call j_call v_call cdr3_aa cdr3_nt
TRBD2 TRBJ2-1 TRBV29-1 CSGAGTSVEQFF TGCAGCGGGGCTGGGACTAGCGTTGAGCAGTTCTTC
NA TRBJ2-7 TRBV6-5 CASSYRLSYEQYF TGTGCCAGCAGTTACAGACTCTCCTACGAGCAGTACTTC
TRBD2 TRBJ2-1 TRBV5-4 CASSPLTSGSPNEQFF TGTGCCAGCAGCCCCCTGACTAGCGGGAGCCCCAATGAGCAGTTCTTC
TRBD1 TRBJ2-5 TRBV7-9 CASSYRSTGGSETQYF TGTGCCAGCAGCTATCGATCGACAGGGGGCTCGGAGACCCAGTACTTC
NA TRBJ1-6 TRBV5-1 CASSLSYGGSNSPLHF TGCGCCAGCAGCTTATCTTACGGGGGATCAAATTCACCCCTCCACTTT
TRBD1 TRBJ1-1 TRBV11-2 CASTGNRGLTEAFF TGTGCCAGCACTGGGAACAGGGGGCTTACTGAAGCTTTCTTT
TRBD1 TRBJ1-5 TRBV30 CAWSGQGNQPQHF TGTGCCTGGAGTGGACAGGGAAATCAGCCCCAGCATTTT
NA TRBJ2-1 TRBV5-6 CASSLGVPNEQFF TGTGCCAGCAGCTTAGGGGTTCCCAATGAGCAGTTCTTC
TRBD1 TRBJ2-7 TRBV11-2 CASSRGRDREGEQYF TGTGCCAGCAGCCGGGGCAGGGACAGGGAGGGCGAGCAGTACTTC
TRBD2 TRBJ2-1 TRBV19 CASSISGTTYNEQFF TGTGCCAGTAGTATTAGCGGGACCACCTACAATGAGCAGTTCTTC
TRBD1 TRBJ1-2 TRBV27 CASSFLRDSYGYTF TGTGCCAGCAGCTTCCTCCGGGACAGCTATGGCTACACCTTC
NA TRBJ2-7 TRBV5-1 CASSLGGSSYEQYF TGCGCCAGCAGCTTGGGTGGGAGTTCCTACGAGCAGTACTTC
TRBD1 TRBJ1-1 TRBV30 CAWSGGGGTEAFF TGTGCCTGGTCGGGAGGGGGCGGCACTGAAGCTTTCTTT
TRBD1 TRBJ2-5 TRBV2 CASSRDSKETQYF TGTGCCAGCAGCAGGGACAGCAAAGAGACCCAGTACTTC
NA TRBJ1-2 TRBV30 CAWLAGISHGYTF TGTGCCTGGCTGGCAGGGATATCTCATGGCTACACCTTC
TRBD1 TRBJ2-3 TRBV5-1 CASSLAQGIDTQYF TGCGCCAGCAGCTTGGCACAGGGGATAGATACGCAGTATTTT
TRBD1 TRBJ2-3 TRBV4-2 CASSLDRGRTDTQYF TGTGCCAGCAGCCTGGACAGGGGGCGCACAGATACGCAGTATTTT
NA TRBJ2-7 TRBV9 CASSVQGGLSEQYF TGTGCCAGCAGCGTACAGGGCGGCCTGTCCGAGCAGTACTTC
NA TRBJ2-3 TRBV6-6 CASRTGFTDTQYF TGTGCCAGCAGAACGGGATTCACAGATACGCAGTATTTT
NA TRBJ1-1 TRBV5-1 CASSLLQDPGTEAFF TGCGCCAGCAGCCTATTACAGGACCCAGGGACTGAAGCTTTCTTT
TRBD1 TRBJ1-1 TRBV19 CASSVNSGGNTEAFF TGTGCCAGTAGTGTAAACTCAGGGGGGAACACTGAAGCTTTCTTT
TRBD1 TRBJ2-3 TRBV7-2 CASSPKGAASDTQYF TGTGCCAGCAGCCCAAAGGGGGCGGCTAGTGATACGCAGTATTTT
NA TRBJ2-7 TRBV19 CASSKDTYEQYF TGTGCCAGTTCAAAAGACACCTACGAGCAGTACTTC
TRBD1 TRBJ1-1 TRBV30 CAWSPGRGLGEAFF TGTGCCTGGAGTCCAGGCAGGGGGCTAGGTGAAGCTTTCTTT
NA TRBJ2-1 TRBV15 CATSRGAGALGNEQFF TGTGCCACCAGCAGGGGGGCAGGGGCCTTGGGGAATGAGCAGTTCTTC